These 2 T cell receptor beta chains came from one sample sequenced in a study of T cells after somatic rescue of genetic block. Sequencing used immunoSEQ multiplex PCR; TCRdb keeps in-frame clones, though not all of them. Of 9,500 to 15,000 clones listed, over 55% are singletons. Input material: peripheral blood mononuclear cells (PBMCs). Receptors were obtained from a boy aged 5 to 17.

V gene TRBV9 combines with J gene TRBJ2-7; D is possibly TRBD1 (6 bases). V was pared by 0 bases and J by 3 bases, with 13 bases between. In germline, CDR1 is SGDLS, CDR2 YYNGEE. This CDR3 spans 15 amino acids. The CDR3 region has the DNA TGTGCCAGCAGCGTAGAGGACAGTCCTAACTACGAGCAGTACTTC. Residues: CASSVEDSPNYEQYF.

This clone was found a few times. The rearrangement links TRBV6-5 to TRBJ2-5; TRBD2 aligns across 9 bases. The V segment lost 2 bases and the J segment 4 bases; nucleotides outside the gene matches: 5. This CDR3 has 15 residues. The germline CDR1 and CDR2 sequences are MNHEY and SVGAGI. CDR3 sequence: CASSYVAGGRETQYF. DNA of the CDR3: TGTGCCAGCAGTTACGTGGCGGGGGGGCGAGAGACCCAGTACTTC.